Listed below are T cell receptor beta chains from one sample, sequenced in a study of cytomegalovirus exposure and HLA in healthy donors. Some clones are missing from TCRdb's copy, which holds only in-frame ones; the method was immunoSEQ multiplex PCR. The profile shows about 65,000 clones, roughly 60% of them singletons. Sequencing was done on a sample of PBMCs. All receptors derive from a man between 25 and 39 years old in good health and CMV-seronegative. Both conserved end residues are trimmed from each CDR3. Clone size is not always given. Where it is, it says once, few, many or a class for expanded clones.

TRBV29-1	-	TRBJ2-5	SVAETPGLAGGTLQETQY
TRBV7-2	-	TRBJ2-3	ASSLGVLATDTQY
TRBV2	few	TRBJ2-1	ASSEARRLEQF
TRBV20-1	-	TRBJ1-1	SAMRQFEAF
TRBV4-2	-	TRBJ2-7	ASSQSGLADSYEQY
TRBV7-9	-	TRBJ1-1	ASLGQGGIGEKAF
TRBV4-1	-	TRBJ2-6	ASSQGAGGISGANVLT
TRBV4-1	-	TRBJ1-1	ASSLRWETDEAF
TRBV6-6	few	TRBJ1-6	ASRQGNSPLH
TRBV2	few	TRBJ1-5	ASSEVSAGNQPQH
TRBV5-1	-	TRBJ2-2	ASSLTGPGELF
TRBV6-5	-	TRBJ2-7	ASSSGQGTYEQY
TRBV9	once	TRBJ2-7	ASSVGIASSYEQY